Listed below are T cell receptor beta chains from one sample, sequenced in a study of T cells in localized non-small cell lung cancer. The assay was immunoSEQ multiplex PCR, and TCRdb's table has in-frame clones only and misses some. The sample carries 45,000 to 55,000 clones, 80% to 90% recorded once. Sequencing used peripheral blood, obtained before any cancer treatment. The receptor source for this set is a male donor at least 60 years old with stage III squamous cell lung carcinoma. CDR3s include the opening cysteine and the closing phenylalanine or tryptophan.

j_call: TRBJ2-2; v_call: TRBV7-3; cdr3_aa: CASSSEVPGELFF
j_call: TRBJ1-1; v_call: TRBV19; cdr3_aa: CASSFGTVPGYTEAFF
j_call: TRBJ2-5; v_call: TRBV6-5; cdr3_aa: CASRTGGLGETQYF
j_call: TRBJ1-1; v_call: TRBV7-2; cdr3_aa: CASSLSPPTGETAFF
j_call: TRBJ1-1; v_call: TRBV25-1; cdr3_aa: CANSGPKYRGGYTEAFF
j_call: TRBJ1-5; v_call: TRBV28; cdr3_aa: CASSPLQGAGKQPQHF
j_call: TRBJ2-1; v_call: TRBV9; cdr3_aa: CASSVASYNEQFF
j_call: TRBJ2-5; v_call: TRBV19; cdr3_aa: CASTGQGQETQYF
j_call: TRBJ2-7; v_call: TRBV29-1; cdr3_aa: CSARQGPAYEQYF
j_call: TRBJ1-3; v_call: TRBV4-1; cdr3_aa: CASSQGTGQGAGNTIYF
j_call: TRBJ1-4; v_call: TRBV12-1; cdr3_aa: CASSFSFEGQATNEKLFF
j_call: TRBJ1-1; v_call: TRBV28; cdr3_aa: CASSPTPGVGNTEAFF
j_call: TRBJ1-5; v_call: TRBV9; cdr3_aa: CASSVGQGGNQPQHF